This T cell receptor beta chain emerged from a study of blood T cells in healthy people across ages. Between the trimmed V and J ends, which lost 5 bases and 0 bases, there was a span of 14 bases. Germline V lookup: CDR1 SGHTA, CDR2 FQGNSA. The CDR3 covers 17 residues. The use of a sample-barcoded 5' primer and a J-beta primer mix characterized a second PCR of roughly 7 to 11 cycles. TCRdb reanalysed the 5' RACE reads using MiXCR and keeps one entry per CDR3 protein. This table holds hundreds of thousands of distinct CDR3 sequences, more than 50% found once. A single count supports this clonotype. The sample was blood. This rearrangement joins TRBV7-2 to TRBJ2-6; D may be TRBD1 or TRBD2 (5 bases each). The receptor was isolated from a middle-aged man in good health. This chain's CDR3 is CASSPGPPSSGANVLTF. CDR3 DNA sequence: TGTGCCAGCAGCCCGGGACCGCCGAGCTCTGGGGCCAACGTCCTGACTTTC. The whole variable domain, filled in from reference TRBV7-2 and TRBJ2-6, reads GAGVSQSPSNKVTEKGKDVELRCDPISGHTALYWYRQSLGQGLEFLIYFQGNSAPDKSGLPSDRFSAERTGGSVSTLTIQRTQQEDSAVYLCASSPGPPSSGANVLTFGAGSRLTVL.